These 24 T cell receptor beta chains share one sample of origin, sequenced in a study of OX40 agonist ivuxolimab in advanced cancers. The repertoire was sequenced with immunoSEQ multiplex PCR; TCRdb's copy has only in-frame clones and lacks some. The table includes 39,000 or so clones, 70% to 90% detected once. Sequencing used CD4+ or CD8+ T cells sorted from blood, obtained in a trial of the OX40 agonist ivuxolimab. The receptors come from an adult with an advanced solid tumor such as melanoma, head and neck, liver or kidney cancer.

This chain links TRBV11-2 with TRBJ2-7; 7 bases line up with TRBD1. With 5 bases clipped from V and 1 base from J, the junction kept 2 bases outside the gene matches. The V gene's germline CDR1 is SGHAT and CDR2 FQNNGV. The length of the CDR3 is 13 residues. CDR3 sequence reads: CASSRTGSYEQYF. CDR3 nucleotides: TGTGCCAGCAGCCGGACAGGTTCCTACGAGCAGTACTTC.

The chain employs TRBV6-5 and TRBJ1-5; D is possibly TRBD1 (6 bases). With 6 bases removed from V and 3 bases from J, the gap between germline ends came to 12 bases. The CDR3 consists of 14 residues. The V gene's germline CDR1 is MNHEY and CDR2 SVGAGI. CDR3 sequence (DNA): TGTGCCAGCAGAGGGGGGGGTGACAATCAGCCCCAGCATTTT. It translates to CASRGGGDNQPQHF.

This chain connects TRBV12-5 to TRBJ1-6; D is unclear. The germline CDR1 and CDR2 sequences are LGHNT and FRNRAP. The CDR3 runs 15 residues. Trimming stripped 0 bases from V and 7 bases from J, with 10 bases between. In DNA form, the CDR3 reads TGTGCTAGTGGTTTGGTGGCAGGCCAAAATTCACCCCTCCACTTT. Its protein is CASGLVAGQNSPLHF.

The rearrangement joins TRBV4-1 to TRBJ2-1, with 10 bases that match TRBD2. This CDR3 has 18 amino acids. Germline CDR1 MGHRA, CDR2 YSYEKL. V trimming: 0 bases; J trimming: 7 bases; junction bases outside the gene matches: 12. CDR3 sequence reads: CASSQESSGGPARNEQFF. As DNA, the CDR3 is TGCGCCAGCAGCCAAGAGTCTAGCGGGGGCCCAGCCAGAAATGAGCAGTTCTTC.

The chain is built from TRBV6-1 and TRBJ1-2; D uncertain. The CDR3 is 11 residues long. V was trimmed by 2 bases and J by 6 bases, leaving 4 bases between them. Germline V gene sequence: CDR1 MNHNS, CDR2 SASEGT. For the CDR3, the DNA is TGTGCCAGCAGTGAATCTGATGGCTACACCTTC. It specifies CASSESDGYTF.

The rearrangement uses TRBV9 and TRBJ1-6; a possible D gene is TRBD1 (5 bases). Per germline, CDR1 SGDLS and CDR2 YYNGEE. This CDR3 is 17 amino acids long. V gave up 3 bases and J gave up 7 bases, with 20 bases separating them. CDR3 loop: CASSGQRGPSGNSPLHF. The CDR3 nucleotides are TGTGCCAGCAGCGGTCAGAGGGGCCCATCGGGGAATTCACCCCTCCACTTT.

V and J are TRBV13 and TRBJ1-3, with no clear D. The CDR3 runs to 15 residues. CDR1 is PRHDT and CDR2 is FYEKMQ in the germline V gene (reference sequence). V was pared by 1 base and J by 0 bases, with 7 bases between. Written as DNA, the CDR3 is TGTGCCAGCAGCTTAGCCATCTTCTCTGGAAACACCATATATTTT. This translates into CASSLAIFSGNTIYF.

The V call is TRBV28, the J call TRBJ1-2; the match to TRBD1 covers 11 bases. Germline CDR1 is MDHEN and CDR2 is SYDVKM. After removal of 2 bases from V and 4 bases from J, the junction contained 6 bases not matched to a gene. The CDR3 runs 16 residues. CDR3 sequence: CASSLVDRGRGYGYTF. In nucleotides, the CDR3 is TGTGCCAGCAGTTTAGTGGACAGGGGGCGCGGCTATGGCTACACCTTC.

The rearrangement joins TRBV7-9 to TRBJ1-3, with 9 positions matching TRBD1. Losses at the gene ends were 6 bases for V and 4 bases for J; bases not matched to a gene: 7. The CDR3 loop spans 15 amino acids. Germline assignment: CDR1 SEHNR and CDR2 FQNEAQ (reference sequence). CDR3 loop: CASSRPGTGGNTIYF. The CDR3 region has the DNA TGTGCCAGCAGTCGTCCCGGGACAGGGGGAAACACCATATATTTT.

The chain combines TRBV27 with TRBJ2-3; D may be TRBD2 (6 bases). The germline V gene has CDR1 MNHEY and CDR2 SMNVEV (reference sequence). The CDR3 has 16 amino acids. Trimming removed 4 bases from V and 4 bases from J, with 18 bases in between. This CDR3 is CASSSSLTSRSDTQYF. In DNA form, the CDR3 reads TGTGCCAGCAGTTCCTCCCTGACTAGTAGATCAGATACGCAGTATTTT.

J is TRBJ2-2 and V is TRBV7-3, with 11 bases fitting TRBD2. The junction had 1 base not matched to a gene; V was cut back by 6 bases and J by 4 bases. Germline CDR1 reads SGHTA; CDR2 reads FQGTGA. This CDR3 comprises 14 residues. Here the CDR3 reads CASSSGGATGELFF. CDR3 coding DNA: TGTGCCAGCAGTAGCGGGGGGGCCACCGGGGAGCTGTTTTTT.

The sample holds one count of this clone. The V and J genes are TRBV4-3 and TRBJ2-3, with 8 nucleotides matching TRBD1. Germline V lookup: CDR1 LGHNA, CDR2 YSLEER. The CDR3 is 15 residues long. V lost 3 bases and J lost 6; bases outside the gene matches: 8. The chain's CDR3 is CASSQSGGAGDTQYF. CDR3 nucleotides: TGCGCCAGCAGCCAGTCAGGGGGCGCTGGGGATACGCAGTATTTT.

The chain carries TRBV7-8 and TRBJ2-7; maybe TRBD2 (5 bases). Germline V lookup: CDR1 SGHVS, CDR2 FQNEAQ. The V end was cut by 2 bases, the J end by 4 bases, with 15 bases between. CDR3 size: 15 residues. The CDR3 DNA is TGTGCCAGCAGCTTAAGGTTTGACGGCGGGTACGAGCAGTACTTC. Translating gives CASSLRFDGGYEQYF.

This clone appeared once. The gene calls are TRBV5-1 and TRBJ1-1; 7 bases are shared with TRBD1. This CDR3 has 16 residues. V lost 2 bases and J lost 1; bases outside the gene matches: 8. In germline, CDR1 is SGHRS, CDR2 YFSETQ. CDR3 DNA: TGCGCCAGCAGCTTAACCCCCTCAGGGGGGAACACTGAAGCTTTCTTT. This gives the protein CASSLTPSGGNTEAFF.

The genes are TRBV5-1 and TRBJ1-2; D not certain. Trimming removed 3 bases from V and 4 bases from J, with 7 bases in between. The CDR3 has 12 amino acids. The V gene's germline CDR1 is SGHRS and CDR2 YFSETQ. DNA for the CDR3: TGCGCCAGCAGCTACGGAGCCTATGGCTACACCTTC. Protein: CASSYGAYGYTF.

The chain joins TRBV7-9 to TRBJ1-6, with D perhaps matching TRBD1 (6 bases). This CDR3 is built from 14 residues. In germline, CDR1 is SEHNR, CDR2 FQNEAQ (reference sequence). V was shortened by 1 base and J by 10 bases, with 11 bases between the two germline ends. The CDR3 coding sequence is TGTGCCAGCAGCTTAGGCGCAGGGGTGTCACCCCTCCACTTT. The encoded protein is CASSLGAGVSPLHF.

This rearrangement joins TRBV5-5 to TRBJ2-7; 10 bases map to TRBD1. Per germline, CDR1 SGHKS and CDR2 YYEKEE (reference sequence). This CDR3 is 14 amino acids long. V lost 0 bases and J lost 3; bases outside the gene matches: 0. The CDR3 is CASSLGTGGYEQYF. The CDR3 coding sequence is TGTGCCAGCAGCTTGGGGACAGGGGGCTACGAGCAGTACTTC. Looking up the rest from reference TRBV5-5 and TRBJ2-7 gives the full variable domain: DAGVTQSPTHLIKTRGQQVTLRCSPISGHKSVSWYQQVLGQGPQFIFQYYEKEERGRGNFPDRFSARQFPNYSSELNVNALLLGDSALYLCASSLGTGGYEQYFGPGTRLTVT.

The chain has TRBV5-6 and TRBJ1-4; the D gene is possibly TRBD1 (6 bases). V lost 4 bases to trimming and J lost 8 bases, with 21 bases between them. This CDR3 is 16 amino acids long. CDR1 is SGHDT and CDR2 is YYEEEE in the germline V gene. CDR3 coding DNA: TGTGCCAGCAGCCCAGGGAGGCTAGGGGGAGGAGAAAAACTGTTTTTT. This encodes CASSPGRLGGGEKLFF.

The chain combines TRBV6-1 with TRBJ1-2; D gene unclear. V lost 2 bases to trimming and J lost 8 bases, with 15 bases between them. Germline V gene lookup returns CDR1 MNHNS and CDR2 SASEGT. This CDR3 comprises 14 residues. CDR3: CASSESGRIIGYTF. DNA for the CDR3: TGTGCCAGCAGTGAATCGGGTAGGATTATCGGCTACACCTTC.

This clone came up once. V is TRBV4-1 and J is TRBJ1-2; D is perhaps TRBD1 (5 bases). The CDR3 runs 15 residues. In germline, CDR1 is MGHRA, CDR2 YSYEKL. V lost 4 bases, J lost 8 bases, and 20 bases lay in between. CDR3 sequence (DNA): TGCGCCAGCAGCCCCAGGGAGACTCGGATCGAGGGCTACACCTTC. Its translation: CASSPRETRIEGYTF.

CDR3 sequence: CASSIVGVNTEAFF. CDR3 DNA: TGTGCCAGTAGTATAGTAGGGGTGAACACTGAAGCTTTCTTT. The gene calls are TRBV19 and TRBJ1-1, with D tentatively TRBD1 (5 bases). The V gene lost 1 base and the J gene lost 0 bases, with 6 bases spanning the gap. This CDR3 region has 14 residues. CDR1 and CDR2 from the germline V gene are LNHDA and SQIVND (reference sequence).

The chain joins TRBV5-1 to TRBJ2-2; TRBD1 agrees at 7 bases. The CDR3 length is 15 residues. V was pared by 4 bases and J by 0 bases, with 3 bases of the junction left unmatched. Germline V lookup: CDR1 SGHRS, CDR2 YFSETQ. In DNA, the CDR3 is TGCGCCAGCAGCCCGGGGACAGCGAACACCGGGGAGCTGTTTTTT. It encodes CASSPGTANTGELFF.

This clone is classed as medium-sized (0.01 to 0.1%). The rearrangement joins TRBV19 to TRBJ1-1; D possibly corresponds to TRBD1 (6 bases). V lost 3 bases, J lost 4 bases, and 15 bases lay in between. The germline V gene encodes CDR1 LNHDA and CDR2 SQIVND (reference sequence). The CDR3 runs to 15 residues. The CDR3 region is CASSMGTGWGTEAFF. The CDR3 DNA sequence: TGTGCCAGTAGTATGGGTACAGGGTGGGGCACTGAAGCTTTCTTT.

The chain employs TRBV7-9 and TRBJ1-2; 7 bases line up with TRBD1. CDR1 and CDR2 from the germline V gene are SEHNR and FQNEAQ (reference sequence). The CDR3 loop spans 16 amino acids. The trim removed 0 bases at V and 4 bases at J, leaving 8 bases unmatched. The CDR3 sequence: CASSLASGGLVYGYTF. The CDR3 DNA follows: TGTGCCAGCAGCTTAGCGTCAGGGGGACTGGTCTATGGCTACACCTTC. The full variable domain, in which reference TRBV7-9 and TRBJ1-2 provide the parts outside the CDR3, is DTGVSQNPRHKITKRGQNVTFRCDPISEHNRLYWYRQTLGQGPEFLTYFQNEAQLEKSRLLSDRFSAERPKGSFSTLEIQRTEQGDSAMYLCASSLASGGLVYGYTFGSGTRLTVV.